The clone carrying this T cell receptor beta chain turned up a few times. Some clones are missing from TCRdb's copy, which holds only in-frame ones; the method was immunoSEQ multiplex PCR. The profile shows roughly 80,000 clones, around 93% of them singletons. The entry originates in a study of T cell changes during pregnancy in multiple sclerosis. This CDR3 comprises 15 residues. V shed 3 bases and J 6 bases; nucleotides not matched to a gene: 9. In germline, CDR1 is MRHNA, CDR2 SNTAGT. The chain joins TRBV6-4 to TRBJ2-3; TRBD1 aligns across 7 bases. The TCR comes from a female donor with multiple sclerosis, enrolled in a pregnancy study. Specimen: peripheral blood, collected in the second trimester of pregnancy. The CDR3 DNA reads TGTGCCAGCAGTGAGACAGGGACGGCGGTGGATACGCAGTATTTT. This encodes CASSETGTAVDTQYF.